These 10 T cell receptor beta chains share one sample of origin, sequenced in a study of T cell responses to AZD1222 COVID-19 vaccine. Measured with immunoSEQ multiplex PCR; TCRdb has only the in-frame clones, and not every one. The sample has 180,000 or so clones, less than 95% seen once. The sample in question was peripheral blood, obtained on day 0 of AZD1222 vaccination. The receptors were gathered from an adult in good health.

CDR3 residues: CASIPTWGTNSPLHF. The CDR3 region has the DNA TGTGCCAGCATCCCCACATGGGGCACCAATTCACCCCTCCACTTT. V gene TRBV6-5 combines with J gene TRBJ1-6, with D perhaps matching TRBD1 (5 bases). The CDR3 sequence is 15 residues long. The V gene's germline CDR1 is MNHEY and CDR2 SVGAGI. Trimming took off 7 bases at V and 7 bases at J, with 17 bases between the two ends.

The chain has TRBV7-9 and TRBJ1-3, with 7 bases aligning to TRBD1. The CDR3 is 16 amino acids. Germline assignment: CDR1 SEHNR and CDR2 FQNEAQ (reference sequence). V trimming: 5 bases; J trimming: 0 bases; junction bases outside the gene matches: 7. CDR3 loop: CASSRKTGNSGNTIYF. The DNA of the CDR3 is TGTGCCAGCAGCCGCAAGACAGGGAACTCTGGAAACACCATATATTTT.

This chain connects TRBV29-1 to TRBJ2-1, with D uncertain. Trimming removed 3 bases at V and 8 bases at J, with 11 bases between. Germline CDR1 is SQVTM and CDR2 is ANQGSEA. The CDR3 is made up of 12 amino acids. CDR3 amino acids: CSVEFMSDEQFF. The CDR3 coding sequence is TGCAGCGTTGAGTTTATGAGCGATGAGCAGTTCTTC.

V is TRBV19 and J is TRBJ1-2; D possibly corresponds to TRBD1 (5 bases). Germline lookup yields CDR1 LNHDA and CDR2 SQIVND (reference sequence). The V end lost 5 bases, the J end lost 8 bases, and 24 bases lay between the germline ends. The CDR3 runs 16 residues. The CDR3 loop is CASSVPRGHSRQGYTF. DNA of the CDR3: TGTGCCAGTAGTGTCCCCCGTGGACATTCCCGTCAGGGCTACACCTTC.

This clone was observed once. This chain connects TRBV29-1 to TRBJ1-4; weak D call: TRBD1 (5 bases). The CDR3 spans 13 residues. V dropped 7 bases and J dropped 8 bases, with 17 bases sitting between them. CDR1 and CDR2 (germline): SQVTM, ANQGSEA. The chain's CDR3 is CSAQRGLSEKLFF. The DNA of the CDR3 is TGCAGCGCCCAACGGGGCCTCTCAGAAAAACTGTTTTTT.

The chain links TRBV3-1 (or the pseudogene TRBV3-2) to TRBJ2-5, with D perhaps assigned TRBD1 or TRBD2 (5 bases each). The CDR3 extends over 17 amino acids. Trimming shortened V by 1 base and J by 7 bases, and 22 bases separated the two germline ends. Germline V gene data show CDR1 as LGHDT and CDR2 as YNNKEL (reference sequence). The CDR3 nucleotides read TGTGCCAGCAGCCAAGGGAGCCGCAAGGGACGGGCAGTGACCCAGTACTTC. Protein sequence: CASSQGSRKGRAVTQYF.

This rearrangement joins TRBV10-3 to TRBJ1-5; perhaps TRBD1 as D (6 bases). CDR3 length equals 15 residues. The V end lost 4 bases, the J end lost 2 bases, and 12 bases lay between the germline ends. In germline, CDR1 is ENHRY, CDR2 SYGVKD. The CDR3 DNA follows: TGTGCCATCAGTGGGGGGGCTGGGGGCAATCAGCCCCAGCATTTT. Residues: CAISGGAGGNQPQHF.

V and J are TRBV19 and TRBJ2-1; 7 bases map to TRBD2. Germline trimming cut 5 bases from V and 5 bases from J; bases unmatched to any gene: 3. Germline V gene sequence: CDR1 LNHDA, CDR2 SQIVND (reference sequence). The CDR3 covers 13 residues. For the CDR3, the DNA is TGTGCCAGTAGTCCCGGGACTAACAATGAGCAGTTCTTC. It translates to CASSPGTNNEQFF.

The chain combines TRBV7-2 with TRBJ2-1, with 7 bases that match TRBD2. The CDR3 totals 15 residues. Germline CDR1 SGHTA, CDR2 FQGNSA. Losses at the gene ends were 6 bases for V and 7 bases for J; bases not matched to a gene: 12. This CDR3 is CASSLSGGLRNEQFF. DNA of the CDR3: TGTGCCAGCAGTCTATCGGGGGGACTTAGGAATGAGCAGTTCTTC.

V and J are TRBV3-1 (or the pseudogene TRBV3-2) and TRBJ2-7; 8 bases fit TRBD1. CDR1 LGHDT and CDR2 YNNKEL come from the germline V gene (reference sequence). The ends lost 4 bases at V and 6 bases at J; junction bases unmatched: 20. This CDR3 contains 18 residues. The CDR3: CASSPTLSGTGPLIEQYF. As DNA, the CDR3 is TGTGCCAGCAGCCCTACCCTCTCGGGGACAGGCCCTCTCATCGAGCAGTACTTC.